In its sample, the clone carrying this T cell receptor (beta chain) is medium-sized (0.01 to 0.1%). Antigen specificity is unknown. J was trimmed by 5 bases and V by 6 bases; bases with no gene match: 8. The CDR3 loop spans 15 amino acids. CDR1 and CDR2 from the germline V gene are SGHNT and YENEEA. TCRdb's copy holds only in-frame clones and misses some; the assay was immunoSEQ multiplex PCR. The sample has under 4,000 clones; about 28% are singletons. Samples of adjacent lung lacking atypia were obtained no closer than 2 cm to the tumor margin. These data originate in a study of T cells in localized non-small cell lung cancer. Study outcomes and limitations: Maximal T cell clonality occurred in uninvolved adjacent lung, with tumor ranking below it. Greater blood T cell density accompanied longer overall survival. Only one tumor region was sequenced, so heterogeneity remains possible.

Material: normal lung tissue next to the tumor, obtained before any cancer treatment. This receptor was obtained from a male donor aged 60 or over with stage III lung adenocarcinoma. This sequence joins TRBV11-3 and TRBJ1-3; TRBD1 matches 9 bases. The CDR3: CASSKQGAQRNTIYF. CDR3 coding DNA: TGTGCCAGCAGTAAACAGGGGGCGCAGCGAAACACCATATATTTT.